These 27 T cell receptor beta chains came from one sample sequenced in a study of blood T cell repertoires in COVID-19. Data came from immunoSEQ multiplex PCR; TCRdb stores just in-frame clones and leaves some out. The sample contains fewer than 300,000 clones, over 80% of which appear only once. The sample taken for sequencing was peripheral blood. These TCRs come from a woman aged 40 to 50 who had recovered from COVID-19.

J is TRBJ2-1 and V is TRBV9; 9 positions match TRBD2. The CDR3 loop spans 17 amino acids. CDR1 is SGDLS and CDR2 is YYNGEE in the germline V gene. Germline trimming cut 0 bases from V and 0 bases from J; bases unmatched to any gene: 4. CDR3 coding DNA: TGTGCCAGCAGCGTAGGTAGCGGGGGTGGCTCCTACAATGAGCAGTTCTTC. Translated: CASSVGSGGGSYNEQFF.

CDR3 sequence reads: CASSEVTSSTLAKNIQYF. The DNA for the CDR3 is TGTGCCAGCAGTGAGGTGACTAGCTCCACTCTAGCCAAAAACATTCAGTACTTC. The chain couples TRBV2 to TRBJ2-4; TRBD2 matches at 7 bases. V gave up 3 bases and J gave up 0 bases; unmatched junction bases: 11. The CDR3 runs 18 residues. Germline assignment: CDR1 SNHLY and CDR2 FYNNEI.

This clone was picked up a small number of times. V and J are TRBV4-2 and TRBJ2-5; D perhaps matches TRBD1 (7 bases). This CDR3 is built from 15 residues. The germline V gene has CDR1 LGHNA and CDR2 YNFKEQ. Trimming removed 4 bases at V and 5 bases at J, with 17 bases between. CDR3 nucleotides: TGTGCCAGCAGCCCTGGAGGGGGCTTGGAGGAGACCCAGTACTTC. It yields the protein CASSPGGGLEETQYF.

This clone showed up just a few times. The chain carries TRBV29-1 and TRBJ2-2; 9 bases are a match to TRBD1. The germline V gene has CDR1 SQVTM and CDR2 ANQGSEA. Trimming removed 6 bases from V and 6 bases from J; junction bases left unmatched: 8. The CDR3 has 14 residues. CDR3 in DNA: TGCAGCGTCGCCAGTGGGACAGGGCCCGGGGAGCTGTTTTTT. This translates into CSVASGTGPGELFF.

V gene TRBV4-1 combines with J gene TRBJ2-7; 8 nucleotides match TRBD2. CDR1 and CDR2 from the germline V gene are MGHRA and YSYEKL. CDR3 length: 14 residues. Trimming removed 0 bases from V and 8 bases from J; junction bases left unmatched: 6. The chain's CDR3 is CASSQEGLGFQQYF. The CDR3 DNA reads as TGCGCCAGCAGCCAAGAGGGACTAGGCTTCCAGCAGTACTTC.

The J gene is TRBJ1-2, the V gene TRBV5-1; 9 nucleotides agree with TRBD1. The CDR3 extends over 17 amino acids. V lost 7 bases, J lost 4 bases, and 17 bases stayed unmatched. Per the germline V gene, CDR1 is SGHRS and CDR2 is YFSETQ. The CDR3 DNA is TGCGCCAGCTCTCGTACCCCGGGACAGGGCTTGACCTATGGCTACACCTTC. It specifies CASSRTPGQGLTYGYTF.

CDR3 sequence reads: CASSYTGYGTEAFF. The CDR3 nucleotides read TGTGCCAGCAGTTATACAGGGTATGGGACTGAAGCTTTCTTT. V is TRBV6-5 and J is TRBJ1-1; weak D call: TRBD1 (6 bases). V dropped 3 bases and J dropped 5 bases, with 13 bases sitting between them. Looked up from germline, CDR1 is MNHEY and CDR2 is SVGAGI. This CDR3 is 14 amino acids long.

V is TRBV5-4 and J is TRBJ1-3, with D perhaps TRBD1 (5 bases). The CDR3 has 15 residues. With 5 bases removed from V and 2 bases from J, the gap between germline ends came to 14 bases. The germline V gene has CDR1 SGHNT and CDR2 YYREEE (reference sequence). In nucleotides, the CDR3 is TGTGCCAGCAGTTCGGGGGGGGTACCTGGAAACACCATATATTTT. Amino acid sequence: CASSSGGVPGNTIYF. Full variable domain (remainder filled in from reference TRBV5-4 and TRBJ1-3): ETGVTQSPTHLIKTRGQQVTLRCSSQSGHNTVSWYQQALGQGPQFIFQYYREEENGRGNFPPRFSGLQFPNYSSELNVNALELDDSALYLCASSSGGVPGNTIYFGEGSWLTVV.

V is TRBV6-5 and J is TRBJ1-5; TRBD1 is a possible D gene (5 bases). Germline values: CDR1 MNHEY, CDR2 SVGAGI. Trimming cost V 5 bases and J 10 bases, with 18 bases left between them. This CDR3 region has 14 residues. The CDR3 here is CASSPTMMGGPQHF. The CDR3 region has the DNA TGTGCCAGCAGTCCAACCATGATGGGGGGTCCCCAGCATTTT.

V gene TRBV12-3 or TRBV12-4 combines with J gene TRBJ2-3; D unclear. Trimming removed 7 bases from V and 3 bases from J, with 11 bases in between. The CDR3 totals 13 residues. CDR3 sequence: CASIPLGTDTQYF. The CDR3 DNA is TGTGCCAGCATCCCCCTCGGGACAGATACGCAGTATTTT.

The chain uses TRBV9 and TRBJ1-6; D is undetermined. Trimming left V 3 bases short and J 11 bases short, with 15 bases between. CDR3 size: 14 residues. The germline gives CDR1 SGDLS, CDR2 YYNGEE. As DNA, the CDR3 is TGTGCCAGCAGCGCCAAACAGTCTACGGCACCCCTCCACTTT. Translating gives CASSAKQSTAPLHF.

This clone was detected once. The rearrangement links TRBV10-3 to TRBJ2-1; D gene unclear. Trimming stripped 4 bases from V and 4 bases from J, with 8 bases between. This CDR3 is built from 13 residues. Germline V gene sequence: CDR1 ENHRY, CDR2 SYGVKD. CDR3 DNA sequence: TGTGCCATCAGTGCCTCAGATTACAATGAGCAGTTCTTC. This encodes CAISASDYNEQFF.

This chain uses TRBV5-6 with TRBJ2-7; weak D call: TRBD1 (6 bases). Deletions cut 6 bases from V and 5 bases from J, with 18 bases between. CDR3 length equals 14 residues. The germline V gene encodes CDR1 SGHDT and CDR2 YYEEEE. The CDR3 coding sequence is TGTGCCAGCATCGGAAGTTCAGGGGTCCACGAGCAGTACTTC. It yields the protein CASIGSSGVHEQYF.

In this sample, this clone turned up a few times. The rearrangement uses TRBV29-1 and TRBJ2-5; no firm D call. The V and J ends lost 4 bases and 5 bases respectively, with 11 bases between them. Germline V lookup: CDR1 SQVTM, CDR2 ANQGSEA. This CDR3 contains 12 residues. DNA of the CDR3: TGCAGCGTTGGTACTCCCGGGGAGACCCAGTACTTC. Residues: CSVGTPGETQYF. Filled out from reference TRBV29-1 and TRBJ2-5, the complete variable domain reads SAVISQKPSRDICQRGTSLTIQCQVDSQVTMMFWYRQQPGQSLTLIATANQGSEATYESGFVIDKFPISRPNLTFSTLTVSNMSPEDSSIYLCSVGTPGETQYFGPGTRLLVL.

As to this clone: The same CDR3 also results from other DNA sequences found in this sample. CDR3 amino acids: CASSTGSGNTIYF. CDR3 DNA: TGTGCCAGCAGTACAGGGTCCGGAAACACCATATATTTT. This chain links TRBV12-3 or TRBV12-4 with TRBJ1-3; D is perhaps TRBD1 (6 bases). This CDR3 comprises 13 residues. V was trimmed by 5 bases and J by 4 bases, leaving 9 bases between them.

DNA for the CDR3: TGTGCCAGCAGCCCCGGGACAGGGGGGACTGAAGCTTTCTTT. It translates to CASSPGTGGTEAFF. The gene calls are TRBV7-6 and TRBJ1-1, with 11 nucleotides matching TRBD1. Germline loops: CDR1 SGHVS, CDR2 FNYEAQ. The CDR3 extends over 14 amino acids. Trimming took 5 bases from V and 5 from J; bases not matched to a gene: 4. Complete variable domain (other parts from reference TRBV7-6 and TRBJ1-1): GAGVSQSPRYKVTKRGQDVALRCDPISGHVSLYWYRQALGQGPEFLTYFNYEAQQDKSGLPNDRFSAERPEGSISTLTIQRTEQRDSAMYRCASSPGTGGTEAFFGQGTRLTVV.

The CDR3: CASSLDPREVLFF. The CDR3 nucleotides are TGTGCCAGCAGCTTAGATCCCAGGGAAGTACTGTTTTTT. The chain carries TRBV7-2 and TRBJ1-4, with a possible D match to TRBD1 (5 bases). CDR1 and CDR2 (germline): SGHTA, FQGNSA. This CDR3 region has 13 residues. The V end was cut by 1 base, the J end by 13 bases, with 13 bases between. Complete variable domain (other parts from reference TRBV7-2 and TRBJ1-4): GAGVSQSPSNKVTEKGKDVELRCDPISGHTALYWYRQSLGQGLEFLIYFQGNSAPDKSGLPSDRFSAERTGGSVSTLTIQRTQQEDSAVYLCASSLDPREVLFFGSGTQLSVL.

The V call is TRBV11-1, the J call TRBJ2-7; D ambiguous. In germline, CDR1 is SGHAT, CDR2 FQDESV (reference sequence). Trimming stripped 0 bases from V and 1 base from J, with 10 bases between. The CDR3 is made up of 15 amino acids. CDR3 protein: CASSLAALRSYEQYF. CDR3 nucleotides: TGTGCCAGCAGCTTAGCGGCCCTCAGATCCTACGAGCAGTACTTC.

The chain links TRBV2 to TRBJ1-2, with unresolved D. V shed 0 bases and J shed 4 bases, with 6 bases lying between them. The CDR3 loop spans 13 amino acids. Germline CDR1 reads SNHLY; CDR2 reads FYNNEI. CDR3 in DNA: TGTGCCAGCAGTGAAGCGCGGAGCTATGGCTACACCTTC. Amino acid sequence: CASSEARSYGYTF.

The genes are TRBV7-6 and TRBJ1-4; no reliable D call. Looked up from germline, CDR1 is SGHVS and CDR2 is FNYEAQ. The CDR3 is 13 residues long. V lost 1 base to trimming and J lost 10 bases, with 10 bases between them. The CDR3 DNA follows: TGTGCCAGCAGCTTAGAAGAGGGTGGAAAACTGTTTTTT. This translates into CASSLEEGGKLFF.

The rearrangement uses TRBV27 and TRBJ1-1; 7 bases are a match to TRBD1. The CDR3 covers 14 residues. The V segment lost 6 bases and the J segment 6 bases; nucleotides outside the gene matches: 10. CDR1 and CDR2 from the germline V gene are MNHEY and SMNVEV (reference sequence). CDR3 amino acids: CASSPLDRRPEAFF. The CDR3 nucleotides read TGTGCCAGCAGCCCCCTGGACAGGAGGCCTGAAGCTTTCTTT.

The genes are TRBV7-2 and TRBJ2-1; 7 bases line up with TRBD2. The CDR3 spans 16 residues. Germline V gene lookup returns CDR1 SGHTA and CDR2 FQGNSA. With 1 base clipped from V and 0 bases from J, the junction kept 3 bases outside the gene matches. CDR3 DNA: TGTGCCAGCAGCTTAGGGGGGGGACTCTCCTACAATGAGCAGTTCTTC. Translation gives CASSLGGGLSYNEQFF.

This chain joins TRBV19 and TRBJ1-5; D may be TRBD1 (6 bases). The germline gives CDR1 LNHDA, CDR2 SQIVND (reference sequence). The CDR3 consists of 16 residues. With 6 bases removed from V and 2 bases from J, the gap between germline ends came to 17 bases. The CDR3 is CASRSLQGSGNQPQHF. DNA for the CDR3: TGTGCCAGTAGGTCCTTACAGGGATCGGGCAATCAGCCCCAGCATTTT.

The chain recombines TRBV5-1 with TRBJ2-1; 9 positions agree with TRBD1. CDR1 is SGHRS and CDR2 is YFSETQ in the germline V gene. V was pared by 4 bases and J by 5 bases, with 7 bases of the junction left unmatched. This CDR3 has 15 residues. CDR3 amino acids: CASSEGDRDNNEQFF. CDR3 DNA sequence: TGCGCCAGCAGCGAGGGGGACAGGGATAACAATGAGCAGTTCTTC.

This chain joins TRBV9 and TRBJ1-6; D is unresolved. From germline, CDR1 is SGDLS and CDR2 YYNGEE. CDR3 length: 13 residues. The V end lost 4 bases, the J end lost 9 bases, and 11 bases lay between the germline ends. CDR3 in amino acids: CASSIGLVSPLHF. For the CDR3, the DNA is TGTGCCAGCAGCATTGGACTCGTTTCACCCCTCCACTTT.

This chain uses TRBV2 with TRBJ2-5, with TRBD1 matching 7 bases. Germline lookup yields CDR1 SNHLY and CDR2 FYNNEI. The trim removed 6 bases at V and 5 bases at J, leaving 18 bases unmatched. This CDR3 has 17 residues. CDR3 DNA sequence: TGTGCCAGCAGGGGTGACAGGGACGAGGGGGTAGGCGAGACCCAGTACTTC. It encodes CASRGDRDEGVGETQYF.

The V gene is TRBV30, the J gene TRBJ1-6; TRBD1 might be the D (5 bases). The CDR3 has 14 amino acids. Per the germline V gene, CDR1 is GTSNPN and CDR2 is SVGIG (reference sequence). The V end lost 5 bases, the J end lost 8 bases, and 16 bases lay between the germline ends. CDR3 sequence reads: CAWATAGQYSPLHF. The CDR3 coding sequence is TGTGCCTGGGCGACAGCCGGCCAATATTCACCCCTCCACTTT. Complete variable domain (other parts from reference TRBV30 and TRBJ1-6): SQTIHQWPATLVQPVGSPLSLECTVEGTSNPNLYWYRQAAGRGLQLLFYSVGIGQISSEVPQNLSASRPQDRQFILSSKKLLLSDSGFYLCAWATAGQYSPLHFGNGTRLTVT.